This TCR beta chain emerged from a study of T cell repertoires and HLA-DP antigens (dated by TCRdb to the late 2010s). As for the study more broadly: The study used an in vitro model of CD4+ T cell alloreactivity in which transduced HeLa cells presented allogeneic HLA-DP. The two alloantigens modelled structurally similar versus dissimilar alloantigens, differing from self at one and approximately 9 peptide-binding groove amino acids, respectively. Of the three donors, two were male and one was female, with ages ranging from the 18-to-29 band to the 60-to-69 band. On average, around 220 ng of DNA went in for sorted CD137+CD4+ samples, versus roughly 1.2 ug for pre-culture CD4+ samples.

Including the terminal cysteine and phenylalanine, the CDR3 comprises 14 residues. The read is trimmed to its CDR3 DNA, 42 bases read in frame from base 1. The germline V gene yields MDHEN for CDR1 and SYDVKM for CDR2. The junction shows trimming of 7 bases on V and 1 base on J, plus 13 bases between the germline ends. Untouched CD4+ T cells were isolated from Ficoll-separated PBMC by magnetic bead negative selection, reaching an average purity of roughly 98%. Using magnetic beads, untouched CD4+ T cells were isolated from Ficoll-separated PBMC at around 98% purity, with only negligible CD8+ contamination. Donors were three healthy blood donors whose buffy coats supplied peripheral blood mononuclear cells. Each of the three donors was CMV seronegative. The DNeasy Blood & Tissue Kit was used to extract genomic DNA. For each subject, genomic DNA from sorted CD137+CD4+ cells and from pre-culture CD4+ baseline samples underwent TCRB sequencing.

About this clone itself: The antigen it recognizes is unknown. No qualities accompany the bases; no much larger clone lies one base away.

Broad study findings and their caveats: An average cumulative frequency of roughly 35% against one allele and just over 50% against the other was found for clones undetected before culture. Separate analysis of naive and memory CD4+ repertoires was not performed. Sorted CD137+ cells showed similar clonality against both alloantigens, at 0.3 to 0.4, which was much higher than the 0.04 to 0.045 seen in pre-culture samples. The study was limited by having just a few donors, by relying on a non-physiological HeLa antigen-presenting system, and by using total CD4+ cells as responders.

TCRB CDR3 regions were amplified with the immunoSEQ multiplex PCR using forward primers for 54 TRBV segments and reverse primers for 13 TRBJ segments. Deep resolution, with a target of approximately 190,000 T cell genomes, was applied to the sequencing of pre-culture CD4+ samples. Amplicons were sequenced on an Illumina HiSeq System, producing 87 bp reads covering the CDR3. The authors' pipeline ran thus. PCR and sequencing errors in the reads were corrected, and alignment to IMGT reference sequences was used to define CDR3 regions. Synthetic template pools were used to estimate template counts and unique rearrangement counts. Clonality was computed as 1 minus Pielou's evenness. Richness was estimated with the Daley-Smith estimator. Morisita's index served as the measure of repertoire overlap. A clone counted as low-abundance if it appeared in cultured samples but went undetected in the pre-culture repertoire of the same donor. TCRdb re-hosts the immuneACCESS table, in-frame sequences only. Its copies lack some clones; in the studies checked, an unresolved V gene accounts for under half of them, and the cause for the rest is not known. The DNA was the basis for D and trimming; V, J and clone size are from that table. The sample table lists 65,000 to 90,000 clones, 80% of them with a count of one. Clones ranked in the top ten supply 1.5% to 2% of the sample.

The sequence derives from a man in his sixties in good health and CMV-seronegative. Recombination linked TRBV28 to TRBJ1-2, with TRBD1 tentatively as D gene (5 bases match). Sequencing was done on a sample of CD4+ T cells from PBMCs. The nucleotides are TGTGCCAGCAAAGTAACGGGACGTAACTATGGCTACACCTTC. This codes for CASKVTGRNYGYTF.